Presented here are 21 T cell receptor beta chains from one specimen sequenced in a study of blood T cell repertoires in COVID-19. Sequencing used immunoSEQ multiplex PCR; TCRdb keeps in-frame clones, though not all of them. The table records 200,000 to 250,000 clones, roughly 86% of them present only once. The material sequenced was peripheral blood. The receptors were sampled from an older woman who had recovered from COVID-19.

The rearrangement joins TRBV7-9 to TRBJ2-7; TRBD1 agrees at 7 bases. The CDR3 spans 13 residues. Germline CDR1 is SEHNR and CDR2 is FQNEAQ (reference sequence). Losses at the gene ends were 4 bases for V and 6 bases for J; bases not matched to a gene: 6. DNA for the CDR3: TGTGCCAGCAGCTCTTGGACAGGAGCCGAGCAGTACTTC. Translating it yields CASSSWTGAEQYF.

This chain links TRBV9 with TRBJ1-5; D unresolved. Germline CDR1 is SGDLS and CDR2 is YYNGEE. There are 12 residues in the CDR3. Trimming shortened V by 0 bases and J by 7 bases, and 5 bases separated the two germline ends. The CDR3 DNA reads as TGTGCCAGCAGCGTAGGGAGCCAGCCCCAGCATTTT. Its protein product is CASSVGSQPQHF.

V usage is TRBV24-1 and J usage is TRBJ1-5; no reliable D call. The V gene lost 5 bases and the J gene lost 6 bases, with 10 bases spanning the gap. The V gene's germline CDR1 is KGHDR and CDR2 SFDVKD. This CDR3 comprises 13 residues. CDR3 amino acids: CATSGVGGQPQHF. In nucleotides, the CDR3 is TGTGCCACCAGTGGGGTGGGAGGTCAGCCCCAGCATTTT.

This clone was counted between two and nine times. V gene TRBV28 combines with J gene TRBJ1-1, with D hard to call. The CDR3 totals 15 residues. V was pared by 7 bases and J by 1 base, with 16 bases between. Germline V gene sequence: CDR1 MDHEN, CDR2 SYDVKM. Here the CDR3 DNA reads TGTGCCAGCACGTACCCCGGACTCCAGAACACTGAAGCTTTCTTT. This codes for CASTYPGLQNTEAFF.

This sequence joins TRBV9 and TRBJ1-2; the D gene is possibly TRBD1 (5 bases). From germline, CDR1 is SGDLS and CDR2 YYNGEE. The CDR3 runs 16 residues. V dropped 4 bases and J dropped 4 bases, with 20 bases sitting between them. This chain's CDR3 is CASSPGGAGAFYGYTF. Here the CDR3 DNA reads TGTGCCAGCAGCCCGGGGGGTGCAGGAGCCTTCTATGGCTACACCTTC.

The chain has TRBV6-5 and TRBJ1-1, with D possibly being TRBD1 (5 bases). The CDR3 runs to 14 residues. Germline V gives CDR1 MNHEY, CDR2 SVGAGI. V lost 10 bases and J 3 bases, leaving 18 bases between the germline ends. Here the CDR3 DNA reads TGTGCCACCTCCTTGCAGGGTTCGGACACTGAAGCTTTCTTT. This sequence encodes CATSLQGSDTEAFF.

The chain recombines TRBV7-2 with TRBJ1-2; 7 nucleotides align to TRBD1. Looked up from germline, CDR1 is SGHTA and CDR2 is FQGNSA. This CDR3 region has 15 residues. V lost 2 bases to trimming and J lost 7 bases; unmatched junction nucleotides: 10. The CDR3 sequence is CASSLYLEGARGYTF. CDR3 DNA: TGTGCCAGCAGCTTATATCTCGAGGGGGCGCGTGGCTACACCTTC.

The chain has TRBV5-5 and TRBJ1-2; a weak D match, TRBD1 (5 bases). Trimming left V 4 bases short and J 4 bases short, with 11 bases between. Germline lookup yields CDR1 SGHKS and CDR2 YYEKEE (reference sequence). The CDR3 loop spans 13 amino acids. CDR3 nucleotides: TGTGCCAGCAGCCCGCAGGGCAGCTATGGCTACACCTTC. Its translation: CASSPQGSYGYTF.

The CDR3 spells CASSQGTGLLQETQYF. The CDR3 nucleotides are TGCGCCAGCAGCCAAGGGACAGGGCTCCTGCAAGAGACCCAGTACTTC. V usage is TRBV4-1 and J usage is TRBJ2-5; TRBD1 matches 8 bases. The CDR3 loop spans 16 amino acids. Germline V gene lookup returns CDR1 MGHRA and CDR2 YSYEKL. Trimming removed 1 base from V and 2 bases from J; junction bases left unmatched: 6.

V gene TRBV29-1 combines with J gene TRBJ1-3; possibly TRBD1 for D (5 bases). V was pared by 3 bases and J by 4 bases, with 10 bases between. The germline V gene has CDR1 SQVTM and CDR2 ANQGSEA. The CDR3 spans 13 residues. CDR3 protein: CSVDEQDGNTIYF. The CDR3 DNA follows: TGCAGCGTTGATGAACAGGACGGAAACACCATATATTTT. Supplemented by reference TRBV29-1 and TRBJ1-3, the full variable domain reads SAVISQKPSRDICQRGTSLTIQCQVDSQVTMMFWYRQQPGQSLTLIATANQGSEATYESGFVIDKFPISRPNLTFSTLTVSNMSPEDSSIYLCSVDEQDGNTIYFGEGSWLTVV.

The V call is TRBV6-1, the J call TRBJ2-1; D not certain. V was trimmed by 2 bases and J by 3 bases, leaving 8 bases between them. The CDR3 totals 14 residues. CDR1 is MNHNS, CDR2 SASEGT, per germline. CDR3 DNA sequence: TGTGCCAGCAGTGAACTAAAAATCTACAATGAGCAGTTCTTC. Protein product: CASSELKIYNEQFF.

This sequence joins TRBV5-6 and TRBJ1-5; TRBD1 might be the D (6 bases). The CDR3 runs to 14 residues. Germline lookup yields CDR1 SGHDT and CDR2 YYEEEE. Trimming cost V 5 bases and J 3 bases, with 12 bases left between them. CDR3 sequence (DNA): TGTGCCAGCAGTCAGAGACAGGACAATCAGCCCCAGCATTTT. This sequence encodes CASSQRQDNQPQHF.

The chain employs TRBV28 and TRBJ1-3; D gene unclear. The V gene's germline CDR1 is MDHEN and CDR2 SYDVKM. The CDR3 has 16 residues. Trimming stripped 4 bases from V and 4 bases from J, with 17 bases between. The CDR3 protein is CASSSLFLLSGNTIYF. The CDR3 nucleotides read TGTGCCAGCAGTTCGCTATTCCTCCTCTCAGGAAACACCATATATTTT.

The genes are TRBV7-2 and TRBJ2-1, with TRBD1 matching over 7 bases. CDR1 and CDR2 from the germline V gene are SGHTA and FQGNSA. V lost 1 base to trimming and J lost 4 bases; unmatched junction nucleotides: 4. The CDR3 runs to 15 residues. The CDR3 DNA is TGTGCCAGCAGCTTAGATCCAGGGGGATACAATGAGCAGTTCTTC. This sequence encodes CASSLDPGGYNEQFF.

This clone was counted a few times. The chain uses TRBV7-2 and TRBJ2-1; TRBD1 agrees at 7 bases. Germline V gene sequence: CDR1 SGHTA, CDR2 FQGNSA. V was clipped by 5 bases and J by 5 bases; unmatched bases: 9. This CDR3 is built from 15 residues. The CDR3 loop reads CASSPARQGDNEQFF. The CDR3 DNA reads TGTGCCAGCAGCCCCGCGAGACAGGGAGACAATGAGCAGTTCTTC.

The CDR3 reads CASSLAGWPQHF. In DNA form, the CDR3 reads TGTGCCAGCAGCTTGGCGGGGTGGCCCCAGCATTTT. V usage is TRBV5-5 and J usage is TRBJ1-5; D ambiguous. This CDR3 is 12 amino acids long. V was shortened by 0 bases and J by 9 bases, with 7 bases between the two germline ends. The germline CDR1 and CDR2 sequences are SGHKS and YYEKEE (reference sequence).

The rearrangement joins TRBV18 to TRBJ1-3; D may be TRBD1 (5 bases). This CDR3 has 13 residues. V lost 5 bases and J lost 2, with 7 bases in between. Germline V gene sequence: CDR1 KGHSH, CDR2 LQKENI. CDR3 amino acids: CASSTGAGNTIYF. CDR3 sequence (DNA): TGTGCCAGCTCAACAGGTGCTGGAAACACCATATATTTT.

The gene calls are TRBV9 and TRBJ1-1; the match to TRBD1 covers 10 bases. The CDR3 extends over 13 amino acids. Germline values: CDR1 SGDLS, CDR2 YYNGEE. V was clipped by 0 bases and J by 11 bases; unmatched bases: 4. Written as DNA, the CDR3 is TGTGCCAGCAGCGTAGGGACAGGGGGTGCTGCTTTCTTT. Translation: CASSVGTGGAAFF.

V is TRBV18 and J is TRBJ2-3, with a tentative D call TRBD1 (6 bases). V lost 1 base and J lost 2, with 10 bases in between. Germline CDR1 KGHSH, CDR2 LQKENI. This CDR3 region has 15 residues. The CDR3 protein is CASSPLTGYTDTQYF. The DNA for the CDR3 is TGTGCCAGCTCACCACTGACAGGCTACACAGATACGCAGTATTTT.

The gene calls are TRBV11-2 and TRBJ1-3; D gene uncertain. Germline CDR1 and CDR2: SGHAT and FQNNGV. The V end lost 5 bases, the J end lost 4 bases, and 15 bases lay between the germline ends. This CDR3 has 15 amino acids. The CDR3 region is CASSLRSSGGNTIYF. The CDR3 DNA reads as TGTGCCAGCAGCCTTCGGTCCTCAGGAGGAAACACCATATATTTT.

Turning to this clone: Other DNA sequences in this sample translate to the same CDR3. The chain joins TRBV5-4 to TRBJ1-1, with D maybe TRBD1 (6 bases). There are 14 residues in the CDR3. The V gene lost 1 base and the J gene lost 1 base, with 8 bases spanning the gap. CDR1 is SGHNT and CDR2 is YYREEE in the germline V gene (reference sequence). The CDR3 nucleotides are TGTGCCAGCAGCTTGAGAGGGGGGAACACTGAAGCTTTCTTT. It translates to CASSLRGGNTEAFF.